This T cell receptor (beta chain) originates from a study of T cell clonotyping in hematopoietic cell transplantation (dated by TCRdb to about 2021). Regarding the study in general: A total of about 140 blood samples were gathered in the study from approximately 32 consecutive transplant recipients along with their related donors. Recruitment of patients ran from 2015 to early 2017, and follow-up continued until late 2020 or until death. The paper as a whole reports these results and caveats: A decrease in recipient TCR diversity was observed after transplant, and a progressive increase in pathologically expanded clonotypes was seen from day 30 to day 180. Sample size was limited, and cells were not sorted, so CD4 and CD8 repertoire contributions could not be separated. Broader posttransplant TCR repertoire diversity was predicted by donor and pretransplant recipient Inverse Simpson Index values. Overlap with donor repertoires was found for only a small fraction of recipient repertoires, with over 95% found to appear de novo at the given depth.

The CDR3, from cysteine to phenylalanine, totals 18 residues. Only the CDR3 DNA is retained, 54 bases long and in frame from the first base. Looking up the germline V gene yields CDR1 LGHNT and CDR2 FRNRAP. Clipping removes 2 bases from V and 2 bases from J, with 12 as the unmatched junction base count. With the immunoSEQ assay, which is a bias-controlled multiplex PCR relying on V- and J-specific primers, TCR beta CDR3 regions were amplified from genomic DNA. A second PCR step added a proprietary barcode and Illumina adapter sequences to the CDR3 amplicons. An Illumina MiSeq instrument was used to sequence the CDR3 libraries. As for the original processing: Export and quality control were performed with immunoSEQ Analyzer 3.0, and downstream analyses were performed with R Bioconductor and Immunarch. Repertoire metrics were calculated using only productive rearrangements within the normalized downsampled data set. In the normalized cohort, clonotypes with more than 5 templates were defined as pathologically expanded. Repertoire diversity was measured with the Inverse Simpson Index. To capture all clonotypes, CMV-specificity analyses were performed on the non-normalized data set. TCRdb's version of the immuneACCESS table is confined to in-frame rearrangements and falls short of the full clone set. An unresolved V gene accounts for under half of the shortfall where checked; the remainder is of unknown origin. Clone size and the V and J calls come from that table; the DNA yielded D and trimming. This sample gives approximately 6,900 clones in total; approximately 89% of them show up just once. Jointly, the top ten make up approximately 4.5% of the sample.

This clone was recorded once. Its antigen is still unknown. Base qualities are missing; no much larger clone stands one base away. The time point tag for this specimen amounts to: 30 days after allo-HCT. Blood samples were obtained from recipients approximately 28 days before transplant and at days 30, 100 and 180 after transplant. Nuclei Lysis Solution was used to extract genomic DNA from fresh or cryopreserved unfractionated peripheral blood mononuclear cells. The material sequenced was PBMCs, taken 30 days after allogeneic stem cell transplant. The sequence was collected from a female patient aged 50 to 60 who had an allogeneic stem cell transplant from an unrelated donor, so the T cells may come from the graft donor. Some clones in this sample may be carry-over from other donors' samples. The chain links TRBV12-5 with TRBJ1-5; 7 middle bases align to TRBD1. The DNA is as follows: TGTGCTAGTGGTTTGCCCACAAAGGACAGGCGCTGCAATCAGCCCCAGCATTTT. Its translation is CASGLPTKDRRCNQPQHF.